This T cell receptor (beta chain) came from a study of blood T cells in healthy people across ages. A second PCR of roughly 7 to 11 cycles used a sample-barcoded 5' primer and a J-beta primer mix. Each cDNA molecule carried a tag from a template-switch adaptor that contained 12 random nucleotides. A single record per CDR3 protein comes from TCRdb applying MiXCR to the 5' RACE reads. This table has approximately 760,000 distinct CDR3 sequences, approximately 25% appearing once. This CDR3 has 14 residues. Germline CDR1 is MNHNS and CDR2 is SASEGT. This clonotype was counted only a few times. The sample also formed part of further work on T cells of mothers and their children. In that study: The donor cohort consisted of three healthy Caucasian mothers and their six children.

The sample consisted of blood. The TCR sequence derives from a boy aged 5-17 years in good health. The genes are TRBV6-1 and TRBJ2-5, with D possibly called TRBD1 or TRBD2 (5 bases each). The DNA end lines up better with TRBJ2-7; the J call may be wrong. The CDR3: CASNPEGLPYEQYF. The CDR3 region has the DNA TGTGCCAGCAACCCCGAGGGGCTACCCTACGAGCAGTACTTC.